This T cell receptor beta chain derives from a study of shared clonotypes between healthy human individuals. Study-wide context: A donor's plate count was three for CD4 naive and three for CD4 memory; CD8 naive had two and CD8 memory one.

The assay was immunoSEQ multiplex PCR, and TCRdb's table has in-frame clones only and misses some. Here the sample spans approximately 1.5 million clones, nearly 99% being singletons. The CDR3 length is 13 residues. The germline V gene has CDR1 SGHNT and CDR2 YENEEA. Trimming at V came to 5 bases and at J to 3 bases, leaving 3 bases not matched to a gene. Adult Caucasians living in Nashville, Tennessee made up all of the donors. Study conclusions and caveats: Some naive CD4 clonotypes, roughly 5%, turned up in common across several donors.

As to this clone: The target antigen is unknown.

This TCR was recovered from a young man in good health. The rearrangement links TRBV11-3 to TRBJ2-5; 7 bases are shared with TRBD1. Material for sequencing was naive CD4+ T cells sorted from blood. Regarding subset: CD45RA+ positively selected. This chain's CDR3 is CASSGGQKETQYF. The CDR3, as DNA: TGTGCCAGCAGCGGGGGACAGAAAGAGACCCAGTACTTC.